This T cell receptor beta chain emerged from a study of shared clonotypes between healthy human individuals (dated by TCRdb to 2020 to 2022). For the wider study: A few men and a couple of women, aged 18 to 49 years, made up the cohort. Per donor, three plates each were used for CD4 naive and CD4 memory, two for CD8 naive, and one for CD8 memory. The study deeply sequenced blood TCR repertoires of roughly five healthy adults to estimate repertoire size and the extent of clonotype sharing between individuals. To increase sequencing depth and limit assay-specific biases, different laboratories used diverse techniques to prepare libraries and sequence TCR repertoires. Per donor, leukapheresis produced somewhere between about 0.9 and 9.5 billion PBMCs. General findings and caveats noted by the study authors: Pairwise subsampling indicated that sequencing depth was expected to affect the degree of clonotype sharing among donors. Sampling was restricted to blood, and TCR repertoires in tissue are likely to differ from TCR repertoires in blood. The genetic and exposure-history diversity represented was limited by the small number of donors. Across four donors, approximately 4.9% of naive CD4, roughly 3.5% of naive CD8, around 2.1% of memory CD4, and about 0.4% of memory CD8 clonotypes were shared. Larger estimated clonotype richness was generally found for naive subsets than for memory subsets. Rarefaction of sorted-subset datasets indicated incomplete sequencing despite the large sequencing depth. Compared with non-shared clonotypes, the clonotypes found in all four sorted-subset donors had higher generation probabilities.

This clone was recorded many times. Which antigen it targets is not known. The record has no base qualities; no much larger clone is one base away. Other DNA variants within this sample encode the same CDR3. Using the deep immunoSEQ assay, multiplex PCR amplified TCR CDR3 regions from genomic DNA. For each cell subset, the extracted genomic DNA was distributed evenly across all wells of several immunoSEQ 96-well plates, and each plate served as one replicate. For sorted subsets, approximately 210 ng of genomic DNA, equivalent to around 31,000 T cell genomes, went into each replicate PCR. Purified libraries were quantified with a Qubit 3.0 fluorometer, sized on a Bioanalyzer 2100, and re-quantified with the KAPA Library Quantification kit. Each immunoSEQ 96-well plate was sequenced on its own single-read 150-cycle Illumina NextSeq 550 flow cell. Processing in the source paper ran as follows. Because only junctional sequences without quality scores were contained in the immunoSEQ output, filtering matching that applied to full-length reads could not be performed. To assign V/J genes and CDR3, sequences were annotated against IMGT germline references using PyIR, a Python wrapper for IgBLAST v1.9. Any read was removed if the V/J assignment was weak (E-value above 1e-6), the CDR3 was missing, or the read contained stop codons, out-of-frame junctions, or ambiguous translated residues. V3J clonotypes were defined as sequences sharing an identical inferred V gene, J gene, and CDR3 amino acid sequence. Percentage overlap between repertoires was calculated by dividing the number of shared unique clonotypes by the size of the smaller repertoire. Three approaches were used to assess repertoire richness: RTK rarefaction, the Chao1 estimator, and Recon v2.1 estimates of unobserved clonotypes. Generation probabilities were computed with OLGA for all TCRbeta clonotypes obtained by the gDNA method from four donors. The source is immuneACCESS, and TCRdb retained only in-frame sequences with V and J called. Part of the clones is not carried over; for the studies checked, unresolved V genes explain less than half of this, and the remainder is unexplained. The D gene and trimming were derived from the DNA, and the V and J assignments and clone size from that table. In all, the sample holds 1,100,000 or so clones, and 75% to 85% of those were seen once. The ten largest clonotypes hold about 0.52% of the sample.

Healthy HIV-negative adults with no recently reported acute infections or vaccinations were included as donors. Every donor was a Caucasian adult residing in Nashville, Tennessee, USA. CD4+ T cells were enriched by magnetic negative selection, after which naive cells were positively selected on CD45RA and the negative fraction was taken as the memory subset. Blood was collected by leukapheresis, and PBMCs were isolated by Ficoll-Histopaque density gradient centrifugation and then cryopreserved in liquid nitrogen vapor phase. Purity and quantity of every magnetically sorted T cell population were checked by analytical flow cytometry. Genomic DNA was isolated from each sorted fraction and quantified by UV absorbance on a Nanodrop 2000c. The CDR3, from cysteine to phenylalanine, totals 15 residues. Only the CDR3 part of the read is kept: 45 bases, read in frame from the first base. Based on the germline V gene, the CDR1 and CDR2 sequences are MNHEY and SVGAGI. V is cut by 5 bases and J by 4 bases, and the space between the germline ends is 17 bases.

This sequence originates from a young man in good health. Some clones in this sample may be carry-over from other donors' samples. In this chain, TRBV6-5 is recombined with TRBJ1-1, and TRBD1 may be the D gene, going by 6 matching bases. The sequenced material came from memory CD4+ T cells from PBMCs. Reading the label with the study, this specimen's cell subset or site is: CD45RA-negative fraction. The base sequence is TGTGCCAGCAGTCTGTCAGGGGTTAGGGGCACTGAAGCTTTCTTT. Its coded protein is CASSLSGVRGTEAFF.